One and the same sample provided the 20 T cell receptor beta chains below, sequenced in a study of shared clonotypes between healthy human individuals. Here immunoSEQ multiplex PCR was the method, and the copy in TCRdb shows in-frame clones only, minus some. The table has hundreds of thousands of clones, roughly 95% seen once; the top ten hold 0.095% to 0.14%. Terminally differentiated effector memory CD45RA+ cells were excluded by CCR7 positive selection of CD45RO-negative cells. The sample was naive CD8+ T cells sorted from blood. The receptors were gathered from a woman in her twenties or thirties in good health.

The J gene is TRBJ1-5, the V gene TRBV27; D is perhaps TRBD1 (5 bases). The CDR3 totals 15 residues. Germline CDR1 is MNHEY and CDR2 is SMNVEV (reference sequence). The CDR3 spells CATAAGTYTSQPQHF. DNA for the CDR3: TGTGCTACAGCCGCGGGGACGTACACGTCTCAGCCCCAGCATTTT.

The chain joins TRBV28 to TRBJ2-5, with D perhaps TRBD1 (5 bases). The J call may be mistaken, given a closer DNA end match to TRBJ2-7. Germline CDR1 reads MDHEN; CDR2 reads SYDVKM. This CDR3 contains 14 residues. The CDR3 region is CASSSGIFSYEQYF. The CDR3 DNA follows: TGTGCCAGCAGTTCAGGGATTTTTAGCTACGAGCAGTACTTC.

The chain joins TRBV4-1 to TRBJ1-5; D gene ambiguous. Germline V CDR1 and CDR2: MGHRA, YSYEKL. V gave up 0 bases and J gave up 4 bases, with 7 bases separating them. The length of the CDR3 is 14 residues. CDR3 sequence reads: CASSQEGRNQPQHF. The CDR3 DNA sequence: TGCGCCAGCAGCCAAGAAGGTAGGAATCAGCCCCAGCATTTT.

The chain carries TRBV11-2 and TRBJ2-7; TRBD2 aligns across 13 bases. Trimming took 4 bases from V and 7 from J; bases not matched to a gene: 19. This CDR3 comprises 19 residues. The germline gives CDR1 SGHAT, CDR2 FQNNGV. The CDR3: CASSSRTSGSQRGIREQYF. For the CDR3, the DNA is TGTGCCAGCAGCTCAAGGACTAGCGGGAGTCAAAGAGGGATAAGGGAGCAGTACTTC.

This rearrangement joins TRBV11-2 to TRBJ2-7, with TRBD2 matching 11 bases. V gave up 1 base and J gave up 3 bases; unmatched junction bases: 2. In germline, CDR1 is SGHAT, CDR2 FQNNGV. The CDR3 covers 15 residues. The CDR3 protein is CASSLGLAGNYEQYF. The CDR3 region has the DNA TGTGCCAGCAGCTTAGGACTAGCGGGAAACTACGAGCAGTACTTC.

Only a few counts were recorded for this clone. The chain couples TRBV5-1 to TRBJ2-7; no definite D call. Germline V gene lookup returns CDR1 SGHRS and CDR2 YFSETQ. The CDR3 is 13 residues long. V dropped 0 bases and J dropped 3 bases, with 7 bases sitting between them. CDR3 sequence (DNA): TGCGCCAGCAGCTTGGCTACAGACTACGAGCAGTACTTC. It yields the protein CASSLATDYEQYF.

The chain recombines TRBV10-2 with TRBJ2-3; TRBD1 or TRBD2 may be the D gene (5 bases each). Germline V gene sequence: CDR1 WSHSY, CDR2 SAAADI. The CDR3 is made up of 18 amino acids. Between the trimmed V and J ends, which lost 5 bases and 0 bases, there was a span of 21 bases. CDR3 in DNA: TGCGCCAGCAGTTCCTCCGGGGCAGGATCCATGAGCACAGATACGCAGTATTTT. Its translation is CASSSSGAGSMSTDTQYF.

This clone was seen once. The genes are TRBV5-4 and TRBJ2-1; D unclear. Per the germline V gene, CDR1 is SGHNT and CDR2 is YYREEE (reference sequence). The CDR3 runs 13 residues. Trimming took 4 bases from V and 1 from J, leaving 6 bases between them. For the CDR3, the DNA is TGTGCCAGCAGCCATTGGTCCTACAATGAGCAGTTCTTC. Amino acid sequence: CASSHWSYNEQFF. The whole variable domain, filled in from reference TRBV5-4 and TRBJ2-1, reads ETGVTQSPTHLIKTRGQQVTLRCSSQSGHNTVSWYQQALGQGPQFIFQYYREEENGRGNFPPRFSGLQFPNYSSELNVNALELDDSALYLCASSHWSYNEQFFGPGTRLTVL.

With respect to this clone: The sample contains more than one DNA sequence encoding this CDR3. This chain links TRBV27 with TRBJ2-7, with a possible D match to TRBD1 (6 bases). The CDR3 runs 13 residues. Between the trimmed V and J ends, which lost 6 bases and 2 bases, there was a span of 11 bases. The V gene's germline CDR1 is MNHEY and CDR2 SMNVEV (reference sequence). DNA for the CDR3: TGTGCCAGCAGCCTCAGGGGAGCCTACGAGCAGTACTTC. It translates to CASSLRGAYEQYF.

CDR3 nucleotides: TGTGCCAGCAGTGAACGCACTAGCAGACCCTGGAGCTCCTACGAGCAGTACTTC. Translating gives CASSERTSRPWSSYEQYF. The gene calls are TRBV2 and TRBJ2-7; tentatively, D is TRBD2 (6 bases). Germline-derived CDR1 and CDR2 are SNHLY and FYNNEI. V was cut by 2 bases and J by 0 bases, with 20 bases left in between. CDR3 length: 18 residues.

V gene TRBV5-1 combines with J gene TRBJ1-2; 10 positions match TRBD1. The CDR3 sequence is 15 residues long. Germline CDR1 SGHRS, CDR2 YFSETQ. The trim removed 2 bases at V and 7 bases at J, leaving 8 bases unmatched. CDR3 residues: CASSLSGTGALGYTF. For the CDR3, the DNA is TGCGCCAGCAGCTTATCAGGGACAGGGGCTCTTGGCTACACCTTC.

The rearrangement joins TRBV2 to TRBJ1-1; 12 nucleotides agree with TRBD1. V lost 8 bases to trimming and J lost 8 bases; unmatched junction nucleotides: 6. This CDR3 comprises 13 residues. Per germline, CDR1 SNHLY and CDR2 FYNNEI. CDR3 bases: TGTGCCAGCGGATGGGGGACAGGGGGCGAAGCTTTCTTT. Protein product: CASGWGTGGEAFF. The full variable domain, with the rest looked up from reference TRBV2 and TRBJ1-1, is EPEVTQTPSHQVTQMGQEVILRCVPISNHLYFYWYRQILGQKVEFLVSFYNNEISEKSEIFDDQFSVERPDGSNFTLKIRSTKLEDSAMYFCASGWGTGGEAFFGQGTRLTVV.

V gene TRBV4-2 combines with J gene TRBJ2-7; the D gene is possibly TRBD2 (6 bases). V was cut by 1 base and J by 4 bases, with 26 bases left in between. The V gene's germline CDR1 is LGHNA and CDR2 YNFKEQ. The CDR3 length is 19 residues. CDR3 sequence: CASSQGPSGVRGWLYEQYF. The CDR3 region has the DNA TGTGCCAGCAGCCAAGGCCCCTCTGGGGTGCGGGGATGGCTGTACGAGCAGTACTTC.

The chain employs TRBV10-3 and TRBJ1-1; D is ambiguous. Germline V gives CDR1 ENHRY, CDR2 SYGVKD. This CDR3 is built from 12 residues. Between the trimmed V and J ends, which lost 4 bases and 3 bases, there was a span of 6 bases. CDR3 sequence reads: CAISGLDTEAFF. The CDR3 bases are TGTGCCATCAGTGGATTAGACACTGAAGCTTTCTTT.

CDR3 bases: TGTGCCAGCAGTGAAAGGTTACTGGGATTGGGCAATGAAAAACTGTTTTTT. It codes for CASSERLLGLGNEKLFF. V usage is TRBV6-1 and J usage is TRBJ1-4, with no clear D. Germline CDR1 MNHNS, CDR2 SASEGT. V was pared by 2 bases and J by 5 bases, with 18 bases between. The CDR3 extends over 17 amino acids.

V and J are TRBV11-2 and TRBJ1-2, with D possibly TRBD1 on 6 matching bases. The CDR3 loop spans 13 amino acids. Trimming removed 0 bases from V and 8 bases from J, with 10 bases in between. Germline CDR1 reads SGHAT; CDR2 reads FQNNGV. CDR3 region: CASSLERGEGYTF. The CDR3 DNA is TGTGCCAGCAGCTTAGAGAGGGGGGAAGGCTACACCTTC. The full variable domain, with the rest looked up from reference TRBV11-2 and TRBJ1-2, is EAGVAQSPRYKIIEKRQSVAFWCNPISGHATLYWYQQILGQGPKLLIQFQNNGVVDDSQLPKDRFSAERLKGVDSTLKIQPAKLEDSAVYLCASSLERGEGYTFGSGTRLTVV.

V usage is TRBV5-6 and J usage is TRBJ1-1; D not resolved. This CDR3 region has 16 residues. Germline CDR1 reads SGHDT; CDR2 reads YYEEEE. The V end was cut by 2 bases, the J end by 1 base, with 15 bases between. The CDR3 nucleotides are TGTGCCAGCAGCTTCCTACTCAGGACGGGGAACACTGAAGCTTTCTTT. Translating it yields CASSFLLRTGNTEAFF.

The rearrangement joins TRBV28 to TRBJ2-5; TRBD1 agrees at 9 bases. The V and J ends lost 3 bases and 3 bases, in that order; junction bases with no gene match: 2. The CDR3 loop spans 14 amino acids. CDR1 and CDR2 (germline): MDHEN, SYDVKM. CDR3 region: CASSLTGGEETQYF. The CDR3 nucleotides are TGTGCCAGCAGTTTGACAGGGGGGGAAGAGACCCAGTACTTC.

The genes are TRBV9 and TRBJ2-7; D is tentatively TRBD1 or TRBD2 (5 bases each). In germline, CDR1 is SGDLS, CDR2 YYNGEE. Trimming shortened V by 0 bases and J by 4 bases, and 17 bases separated the two germline ends. This CDR3 region has 16 residues. The CDR3 nucleotides read TGTGCCAGCAGCGTAGGAGGGGATCTCACGCTTTACGAGCAGTACTTC. Translated, it gives CASSVGGDLTLYEQYF.

The CDR3 loop is CASSLGTGFNEKLFF. As DNA, the CDR3 is TGTGCCAGCAGCTTAGGGACAGGATTTAATGAAAAACTGTTTTTT. V usage is TRBV7-7 and J usage is TRBJ1-4; 7 bases are shared with TRBD1. The length of the CDR3 is 15 residues. V lost 1 base and J lost 4; bases outside the gene matches: 3. Germline CDR1 SSHAT, CDR2 FNYEAQ (reference sequence).